This T cell receptor beta chain was observed in a study of CD39 and CD103 CD8 tumor-infiltrating T cells. Assay: immunoSEQ multiplex PCR; the TCRdb copy retains only in-frame clones and omits some. This repertoire shows about 7,400 clones, approximately 66% found once; its top ten account for almost 60%. V was clipped by 2 bases and J by 0 bases, with 20 bases between them. CDR3 size: 20 residues. Looked up from germline, CDR1 is MDHEN and CDR2 is SYDVKM. With respect to this clone: What it binds is unknown.

CCR7 was ignored; memory CD8 cells were sorted as CD8+CD4-CD45RA-. Study-level points and caveats: Top 30 DP CD8 TIL clonotypes covered about 50-90% of repertoire. Unlike DN TIL clonotypes, DP TIL clonotypes seldom appeared in blood.

The TCR originated in a human donor with head and neck squamous cell carcinoma. This sequence joins TRBV28 and TRBJ2-6; weak D call: TRBD2 (6 bases). The sample comprised CD8+ T cells sorted from blood. The subset is: total memory CD8 T cells (CD45RA-CCR7+/-) from blood or uninvolved lymph node. CDR3 DNA: TGTGCCAGCAGTTTACCCCCCTTAGCGGTATCACCCTCTGGGGCCAACGTCCTGACTTTC. It translates to CASSLPPLAVSPSGANVLTF.